This T cell receptor (beta chain) came from a study of OX40 agonist ivuxolimab in advanced cancers. Only in-frame clones appear in the TCRdb table, and some are missing; sequencing was by immunoSEQ multiplex PCR. The sample shows about 100,000 clones, approximately 89% of them seen only once. This material consisted of CD4+ or CD8+ T cells sorted from blood, taken in a trial of the OX40 agonist ivuxolimab. This TCR derives from an adult with an advanced solid tumor such as melanoma, head and neck, liver or kidney cancer.

The CDR3 region has the DNA TGTGCCAGTACCCCCCGGTCCAGGAACTCTGGAAACACCATATATTTT. It codes for CASTPRSRNSGNTIYF. This chain links TRBV19 with TRBJ1-3; D call uncertain. The germline CDR1 and CDR2 sequences are LNHDA and SQIVND (reference sequence). The V end was cut by 7 bases, the J end by 0 bases, with 16 bases between. The CDR3 loop spans 16 amino acids.